This TCR beta chain came from a study of shared clonotypes between healthy human individuals. Study results and limitations: Blood was the sole source, and tissue repertoires probably differ.

Repertoires were generated with immunoSEQ multiplex PCR, while TCRdb's copy carries only in-frame clones and drops some. The sample lists hundreds of thousands of clones, 70% to 80% occurring once. With 1 base clipped from V and 7 bases from J, the junction kept 6 bases outside the gene matches. The germline CDR1 and CDR2 sequences are LGHNA and YSLEER. The CDR3 runs 14 residues. Details on this clone: As yet, its antigen is unknown.

The chain joins TRBV4-3 to TRBJ1-2, with 7 bases lining up with TRBD1. This sequence originates from a woman aged 40 to 50 in good health. Some clones in this sample may be carry-over from other donors' samples. The sequencing input was PBMCs. The CDR3 coding sequence is TGCGCCAGCAGCCAAGTATCTCGGGACAGTGGCTACACCTTC. The encoded protein is CASSQVSRDSGYTF.